These T cell receptor beta chains were read from a single sample in a study of PD-L1 blockade in urothelial cancer. Using immunoSEQ multiplex PCR, the repertoire was profiled, and TCRdb retains in-frame clones only, with some absent. The table records approximately 72,000 clones, approximately 83% of them present only once. This specimen was PBMCs, taken around atezolizumab (anti-PD-L1) treatment. Every receptor here comes from a man aged 55 to 70 with urothelial cancer. Both conserved end residues are part of each CDR3. A D gene is named only where the DNA matches it firmly. A row's size may be missing; if present it is once, few, many or a size class.

-	TRBV6-5	-	TRBJ1-4	CASSYGQANEKLFF	TGTGCCAGCAGTTATGGGCAGGCTAATGAAAAACTGTTTTTT
-	TRBV29-1	-	TRBJ1-2	CSVEEALAGVWGYTF	TGCAGCGTTGAAGAAGCCCTAGCGGGTGTGTGGGGCTACACCTTC
TRBD1	TRBV19	-	TRBJ1-2	CASSTWTGGHYGYTF	TGTGCCAGTAGTACGTGGACAGGGGGCCACTATGGCTACACCTTC
-	TRBV5-1	-	TRBJ1-2	CASSLLRDQVSYGYTF	TGCGCCAGCAGCTTGTTGCGGGACCAGGTATCCTATGGCTACACCTTC
TRBD1	TRBV5-1	-	TRBJ2-1	CASSRSYRGNEQFF	TGCGCCAGCAGCCGATCGTACAGGGGGAATGAGCAGTTCTTC
-	TRBV15	-	TRBJ1-2	CATSDLGGAYGYTF	TGTGCCACCAGCGACCTGGGAGGGGCCTATGGCTACACCTTC
TRBD1	TRBV5-6	once	TRBJ2-3	CASTRQGAVDTQYF	TGTGCCAGCACTCGACAGGGGGCAGTAGATACGCAGTATTTT
TRBD2	TRBV28	-	TRBJ2-7	CASGFELGGLAGGREQYF	TGTGCCAGCGGATTCGAGTTGGGCGGACTAGCGGGGGGGCGGGAGCAGTACTTC
-	TRBV6-5	-	TRBJ2-2	CASSYKGLYTGELFF	TGTGCCAGCAGTTACAAGGGGCTATACACCGGGGAGCTGTTTTTT
TRBD1	TRBV28	-	TRBJ1-1	CASSSGQVGMNTEAFF	TGTGCCAGCAGTTCCGGACAGGTGGGGATGAACACTGAAGCTTTCTTT
-	TRBV19	-	TRBJ1-2	CASSKARTPYGYTF	TGTGCCAGTAGTAAGGCTAGGACTCCCTATGGCTACACCTTC
-	TRBV12-5	-	TRBJ1-3	CASGLPAGTPGNTIYF	TGTGCTAGTGGTTTGCCCGCCGGGACACCCGGAAACACCATATATTTT
-	TRBV5-1	-	TRBJ2-3	CASSPPGLSTDTQYF	TGCGCCAGCAGCCCGCCGGGACTCAGCACAGATACGCAGTATTTT
-	TRBV25-1	once	TRBJ2-1	CASSERGPALFYNEQFF	TGTGCCAGCAGTGAAAGAGGGCCGGCACTTTTCTACAATGAGCAGTTCTTC
-	TRBV19	once	TRBJ2-7	CASSIGSRSGEQYF	TGTGCCAGTAGTATTGGGTCCAGGTCGGGAGAGCAGTACTTC
-	TRBV6-1	-	TRBJ2-3	CASSLHTDTQYF	TGTGCCAGCAGTTTACACACAGATACGCAGTATTTT
TRBD1	TRBV7-9	once	TRBJ2-7	CASSLVMTGGSYEQYF	TGTGCCAGCAGCTTAGTTATGACAGGGGGGAGCTACGAGCAGTACTTC
-	TRBV18	-	TRBJ2-5	CASSQDSQETQYF	TGTGCCAGCTCACAGGACAGTCAAGAGACCCAGTACTTC
-	TRBV11-3	-	TRBJ1-1	CASAYHTEAFF	TGTGCCAGCGCGTACCACACTGAAGCTTTCTTT
TRBD2	TRBV7-6	-	TRBJ2-1	CASIELAGPYNEQFF	TGTGCCAGCATCGAACTAGCGGGGCCCTACAATGAGCAGTTCTTC
TRBD2	TRBV7-3	-	TRBJ2-1	CASSLAGGLDEQFF	TGTGCCAGCAGCTTAGCGGGGGGGCTCGATGAGCAGTTCTTC
TRBD2	TRBV15	-	TRBJ2-5	CATSRDVGGAEETQYF	TGTGCCACCAGCAGAGATGTCGGGGGGGCCGAAGAGACCCAGTACTTC